Each of the 5 T cell receptor beta chains below was sequenced from the same sample in a study of blood T cell repertoires in COVID-19. The data were produced by immunoSEQ multiplex PCR, yet TCRdb's version contains in-frame clones alone and is incomplete. Among around 40,000 clones listed, 80% to 90% were seen once. Sequences were obtained from peripheral blood. Receptors were obtained from a man aged 40-49 years with COVID-19, enrolled during active disease.

The V gene is TRBV3-1 (or the pseudogene TRBV3-2), the J gene TRBJ2-5; the match to TRBD2 covers 10 bases. CDR3 length equals 19 residues. Per the germline V gene, CDR1 is LGHDT and CDR2 is YNNKEL (reference sequence). J gave up 5 bases and V 2 bases, and 17 bases lay outside the gene matches. CDR3 region: CASSQWGGLAGASGETQYF. CDR3 in DNA: TGTGCCAGCAGCCAATGGGGTGGGCTAGCGGGAGCCTCGGGGGAGACCCAGTACTTC.

The chain uses TRBV6-1 and TRBJ1-5, with 9 nucleotides matching TRBD1. Germline V gene sequence: CDR1 MNHNS, CDR2 SASEGT. The ends lost 3 bases at V and 1 base at J; junction bases unmatched: 10. The CDR3 runs to 18 residues. DNA for the CDR3: TGTGCCAGCAGTGATGAGACAGGGGGTTTTAGGAGCAATCAGCCCCAGCATTTT. Residues: CASSDETGGFRSNQPQHF.

The genes are TRBV19 and TRBJ1-2; tentative D call: TRBD1 (5 bases). Germline CDR1 reads LNHDA; CDR2 reads SQIVND (reference sequence). This CDR3 comprises 16 residues. Trimming took 3 bases from V and 0 from J, leaving 14 bases between them. The CDR3 reads CASSMGTGTSNYGYTF. CDR3 sequence (DNA): TGTGCCAGTAGTATGGGAACGGGGACTTCTAACTATGGCTACACCTTC.

This clone has a single count. The chain has TRBV4-1 and TRBJ2-7; 8 bases match TRBD1. Germline V gives CDR1 MGHRA, CDR2 YSYEKL. CDR3 length equals 15 residues. The V and J ends lost 4 bases and 6 bases, in that order; junction bases with no gene match: 11. Here the CDR3 reads CASSPIVDRVGEQYF. The CDR3 DNA follows: TGCGCCAGCAGCCCGATAGTGGACAGGGTTGGCGAGCAGTACTTC.

This clone was seen a few times. This chain uses TRBV3-1 (or the pseudogene TRBV3-2) with TRBJ1-6; D is unresolved. Looked up from germline, CDR1 is LGHDT and CDR2 is YNNKEL (reference sequence). Trimming stripped 1 base from V and 13 bases from J, with 14 bases between. The CDR3 spans 14 residues. The CDR3 DNA is TGTGCCAGCAGCCAAGCAATGACCGCGGTCCCCCTCCACTTT. Protein: CASSQAMTAVPLHF.